Each of the 18 T cell receptor beta chains below was sequenced from the same sample in a study of response to subunit inactivated influenza vaccine. TCRdb used MiXCR to reprocess the RT-PCR reads, holding one entry per CDR3 protein. Among 300,000 to 350,000 distinct CDR3 sequences listed, roughly a fifth were seen once. The sample in question was PBMCs from blood, obtained around 22 months after vaccination. These receptors all come from a man between 50 and 70 years old who received an inactivated influenza vaccine.

The chain has TRBV2 and TRBJ1-2; no reliable D call. Deletions cut 0 bases from V and 3 bases from J, with 5 bases between. Germline CDR1 is SNHLY and CDR2 is FYNNEI. The CDR3 length is 13 residues. The CDR3 loop is CASSEAPDYGYTF. The DNA of the CDR3 is TGTGCCAGCAGTGAAGCGCCTGACTATGGCTACACCTTC.

This clonotype has only a few counts. The chain is built from TRBV6-6 and TRBJ2-7, with D hard to call. The CDR3 covers 13 residues. Germline V lookup: CDR1 MNHNY, CDR2 SVGAGI (reference sequence). Trimming took 7 bases from V and 0 from J, leaving 10 bases between them. The CDR3 reads CASTPGNSYEQYF. CDR3 bases: TGTGCCAGCACCCCGGGTAACTCCTACGAGCAGTACTTC.

V is TRBV28 and J is TRBJ2-7, with D uncertain. V lost 5 bases, J lost 9 bases, and 17 bases lay in between. CDR1 is MDHEN, CDR2 SYDVKM, per germline. This CDR3 has 13 amino acids. In DNA form, the CDR3 reads TGTGCCAGCAGTCGCGAGCCCGCCCTCGGGCAGTACTTC. Translating gives CASSREPALGQYF.

The chain combines TRBV15 with TRBJ1-5; D remains ambiguous. CDR1 and CDR2 from the germline V gene are LNHNV and YYDKDF (reference sequence). The CDR3 has 15 amino acids. The V end lost 0 bases, the J end lost 4 bases, and 10 bases lay between the germline ends. CDR3 loop: CATSRDSHRNQPQHF. In nucleotides, the CDR3 is TGTGCCACCAGCAGAGATTCTCACCGGAATCAGCCCCAGCATTTT. Drawing the rest from reference TRBV15 and TRBJ1-5, the complete variable domain is DAMVIQNPRYQVTQFGKPVTLSCSQTLNHNVMYWYQQKSSQAPKLLFHYYDKDFNNEADTPDNFQSRRPNTSFCFLDIRSPGLGDTAMYLCATSRDSHRNQPQHFGDGTRLSIL.

This clonotype was detected a few times. The chain combines TRBV28 with TRBJ1-5; D unclear. The CDR3 runs 15 residues. Germline lookup yields CDR1 MDHEN and CDR2 SYDVKM. V was clipped by 4 bases and J by 4 bases, with 14 bases between them. This chain's CDR3 is CASSWEGWRNQPQHF. The DNA for the CDR3 is TGTGCCAGCAGTTGGGAAGGGTGGCGGAATCAGCCCCAGCATTTT.

This clonotype was observed a handful of times. The chain joins TRBV5-5 to TRBJ2-7, with D uncertain. Germline assignment: CDR1 SGHKS and CDR2 YYEKEE (reference sequence). The CDR3 length is 14 residues. V was cut by 0 bases and J by 2 bases, with 9 bases left in between. CDR3: CASSLALRTYEQYF. The CDR3 coding sequence is TGTGCCAGCAGCTTGGCCCTCAGAACCTACGAGCAGTACTTC.

In the case of this clonotype: Possible read error: a much larger clone is one base away. The CDR3 DNA reads TGTGCCTGGGCTCCGGGATTCTCTGAAAACACCATATATTTT. Encoded protein: CAWAPGFSENTIYF. This rearrangement joins TRBV30 to TRBJ1-3; D ambiguous. Germline CDR1 is GTSNPN and CDR2 is SVGIG (reference sequence). CDR3 size: 14 residues.

The rearrangement links TRBV29-1 to TRBJ2-4; D is unresolved. Per the germline V gene, CDR1 is SQVTM and CDR2 is ANQGSEA. V lost 3 bases and J lost 1, with 7 bases in between. CDR3 length: 13 residues. The CDR3 sequence is CSVEMGAKNIQYF. In nucleotides, the CDR3 is TGCAGCGTTGAGATGGGGGCCAAAAACATTCAGTACTTC.

Many counts were recorded for this clonotype. This chain joins TRBV5-1 and TRBJ1-6; possible D gene TRBD1, 5 bases. This CDR3 is built from 15 residues. Germline assignment: CDR1 SGHRS and CDR2 YFSETQ. The V end lost 0 bases, the J end lost 8 bases, and 12 bases lay between the germline ends. In nucleotides, the CDR3 is TGCGCCAGCAGCTTGGATGGACTGGGGGATTCACCCCTCCACTTT. Translating gives CASSLDGLGDSPLHF.

In its sample, this clonotype was seen many times. The V gene is TRBV18, the J gene TRBJ1-4; D is possibly TRBD1 (6 bases). This CDR3 comprises 15 residues. Trimming pared 5 bases from V and 1 base from J, leaving 11 bases between. Germline assignment: CDR1 KGHSH and CDR2 LQKENI. The DNA for the CDR3 is TGTGCCAGCTCATACAGGGTCGGAACTAATGAAAAACTGTTTTTT. This translates into CASSYRVGTNEKLFF.

This clonotype was counted only a few times. The chain joins TRBV6-1 to TRBJ1-1, with D perhaps matching TRBD1 (6 bases). The CDR3 covers 14 residues. Germline loops: CDR1 MNHNS, CDR2 SASEGT. V was pared by 6 bases and J by 11 bases, with 22 bases between. In DNA form, the CDR3 reads TGTGCCAGCAGCCCCGGACAGAGGAGCGGGGTCGCTTTCTTT. Amino acids: CASSPGQRSGVAFF.

This clonotype appeared a few times. This chain links TRBV5-1 with TRBJ2-1, with 7 bases lining up with TRBD2. Trimming cost V 0 bases and J 2 bases; bases outside gene matches: 2. CDR1 SGHRS and CDR2 YFSETQ come from the germline V gene. This CDR3 spans 15 amino acids. The DNA for the CDR3 is TGCGCCAGCAGCTTGGGTAGCGGGCCCTACAATGAGCAGTTCTTC. The encoded protein is CASSLGSGPYNEQFF.

This clonotype turned up a few times. The chain uses TRBV4-2 and TRBJ2-7, with TRBD1 matching 7 bases. The CDR3 is 18 amino acids. J lost 4 bases, V lost 3 bases, and 18 bases had no gene match. Germline loops: CDR1 LGHNA, CDR2 YNFKEQ. The DNA for the CDR3 is TGTGCCAGCAGCCACGGGACCGGGACAGACCGAAGCATGTACGAGCAGTACTTC. Its protein product is CASSHGTGTDRSMYEQYF.

This clonotype turned up a few times. The V call is TRBV12-3 or TRBV12-4, the J call TRBJ2-4, with D perhaps given as TRBD1 or TRBD2 (5 bases each). CDR3 length: 14 residues. V dropped 5 bases and J dropped 7 bases, with 15 bases sitting between them. CDR3 loop: CASSGTSEWNIQYF. CDR3 nucleotides: TGTGCCAGCAGTGGGACCTCCGAATGGAACATTCAGTACTTC.

The chain carries TRBV27 and TRBJ1-2; a weak D match, TRBD1 (5 bases). Trimming cost V 8 bases and J 3 bases, with 16 bases left between them. The germline V gene encodes CDR1 MNHEY and CDR2 SMNVEV (reference sequence). The CDR3 spans 14 residues. CDR3 protein: CASPTGDLDYGYTF. The DNA of the CDR3 is TGTGCCAGCCCCACCGGGGACCTCGACTATGGCTACACCTTC.

This chain uses TRBV15 with TRBJ2-1; 10 bases map to TRBD2. CDR1 LNHNV and CDR2 YYDKDF come from the germline V gene (reference sequence). The V gene end was trimmed by 0 bases and the J gene end by 5 bases; junction bases not matched to a gene: 7. The CDR3 has 17 amino acids. The CDR3 region is CATSRDDGTSAHNEQFF. CDR3 nucleotide sequence: TGTGCCACCAGCAGAGATGACGGGACTAGCGCTCACAATGAGCAGTTCTTC.

This clonotype was picked up many times. The chain employs TRBV7-2 and TRBJ2-1; D is undetermined. CDR1 and CDR2 from the germline V gene are SGHTA and FQGNSA. V gave up 5 bases and J gave up 0 bases, with 11 bases separating them. CDR3 size: 15 residues. The CDR3 coding sequence is TGTGCCAGCAGCGTGAGCGTAAGCTCCTACAATGAGCAGTTCTTC. This translates into CASSVSVSSYNEQFF.

This rearrangement joins TRBV28 to TRBJ2-2, with 8 nucleotides matching TRBD2. CDR3 size: 15 residues. V shed 2 bases, J shed 6 bases, and the junction held 5 bases outside the gene matches. Germline CDR1 and CDR2: MDHEN and SYDVKM. The CDR3 coding sequence is TGTGCCAGCAGTTTAGCGGGGGGAGACGCCGGGGAGCTGTTTTTT. Protein sequence: CASSLAGGDAGELFF.